Sequencing of this TCR beta chain was carried out in a study of blood T cell repertoires in COVID-19. Produced via immunoSEQ multiplex PCR; TCRdb's table is partial and in-frame only. The table has roughly 140,000 clones, 84% seen once. The V and J ends lost 4 bases and 6 bases, in that order; junction bases with no gene match: 4. The CDR3 is 15 amino acids. CDR1 LGHNA and CDR2 YSLEER come from the germline V gene. This receptor was taken from a man in his 60s with active or convalescent COVID-19. The chain uses TRBV4-3 and TRBJ1-5; TRBD1 matches 12 bases. Sequenced: peripheral blood. This chain's CDR3 is CASSPGTGGPQPQHF. The CDR3 DNA sequence: TGCGCCAGCAGCCCAGGGACAGGGGGCCCTCAGCCCCAGCATTTT.